This T cell receptor beta chain was identified in a study of T cell changes during pregnancy in multiple sclerosis. Sequencing was performed with immunoSEQ multiplex PCR; in TCRdb, only in-frame clones are kept and a portion is missing. The sample lists tens of thousands of clones, 90% to 95% occurring once. The receptor's source is a female donor with multiple sclerosis, enrolled in a pregnancy study. The sample in question was peripheral blood, obtained in the first trimester of pregnancy.

CDR3 nucleotides: TGTGCCAGCAGTTACTCCAGGGTCGGGGGGGAGCTGTTTTTT. Amino acids: CASSYSRVGGELFF. The chain links TRBV6-5 to TRBJ2-2, with a weak D call TRBD1 (5 bases). Germline loops: CDR1 MNHEY, CDR2 SVGAGI. The CDR3 has 14 residues. Trimming took off 0 bases at V and 8 bases at J, with 10 bases between the two ends.